These T cell receptor beta chains were read from a single sample in a study of blood T cells in healthy people across ages. TCRdb itself ran the 5' RACE reads through MiXCR, one entry per CDR3 protein. Found here are fewer than 900,000 distinct CDR3 sequences, roughly 44% of them singletons; the top ten hold 20% to 25%. Sequencing used blood. Every receptor here comes from an older woman in good health. CDR3s leave out the opening cysteine and the closing phenylalanine or tryptophan. Clone size is not always given. Where it is, it says once, few, many or a class for expanded clones.

clone_size	v_call	cdr3_aa
-	TRBV20-1	SARGTSGISSYEQY
few	TRBV3-1	ASSQAGTSATDTQY
-	TRBV27	ASSPVGGRHNEQY
few	TRBV29-1	SGRRDRDTEAF
few	TRBV7-9	ASSLGSDGNEQY
-	TRBV2	ARGTGKGNTIY
many	TRBV5-1	ASSLFGANVLT
once	TRBV5-6	ASSLAKVAGVSNEQY
-	TRBV12-3/TRBV12-4	ASRPTPGGSRETQY
once	TRBV7-9	ASSLSLAGGGNEQF
-	TRBV7-9	ASSLDGALGTQY
-	TRBV6-6	ASSHRTSAQETQY
few	TRBV3-1	ASSPQAGVFYEQY
-	TRBV7-9	ASSPRLAGKAKNIQY
-	TRBV7-2	ASSFIRTGAKNIQY
-	TRBV6-2/TRBV6-3	ASSFGTIDEF
few	TRBV10-3	AISESQGIAGAF
-	TRBV25-1	DSSRQMETQY
-	TRBV20-1	SSTLAGSSDTQY
many	TRBV5-1	ASSSHALDSPLGGNEQF
-	TRBV29-1	SVEGTGRGDTQY
once	TRBV20-1	SAPTLGISSYNEQF
-	TRBV6-2/TRBV6-3	ASTSSGGTGDTGELF
many	TRBV9	ASSGGRGRDEQF
-	TRBV28	ATRLAGEQY
-	TRBV7-9	ASRTEKNTIY
-	TRBV2	ASSSRSRGASSYEQY
-	TRBV28	ASTDSGRGNEQY
-	TRBV6-4	ASIGTSWTYEQY
few	TRBV7-8	ASSDHRARPYEQY
-	TRBV29-1	SVMNQGSREQY
few	TRBV2	ASRTGLAGTDTQY
few	TRBV12-3/TRBV12-4	ASSPWTSGTTDTQY
few	TRBV7-9	ASGPLAETDTQY
-	TRBV28	ASSVAGGRYEQF
-	TRBV28	ASRTGGQYEQY
-	TRBV18	ASSLLDQETQY
-	TRBV6-5	ASKLWQTSYEQY
once	TRBV20-1	SARDGAGTVYEQY
-	TRBV12-3/TRBV12-4	ASRMDRESYGYT
-	TRBV7-2	ASRPVSTGEQF
-	TRBV6-1	ASSETGTYGYT
-	TRBV6-1	ASSTNSGGSYEQY
-	TRBV7-9	ASSLQGPEQY
-	TRBV20-1	SARDVAGGETQY
-	TRBV28	ASSPAGLAEETQY
many	TRBV7-9	ASSLGKDTQY
-	TRBV9	ASGVGGDMEGYT
-	TRBV7-6	ASSLVTSGYEQY